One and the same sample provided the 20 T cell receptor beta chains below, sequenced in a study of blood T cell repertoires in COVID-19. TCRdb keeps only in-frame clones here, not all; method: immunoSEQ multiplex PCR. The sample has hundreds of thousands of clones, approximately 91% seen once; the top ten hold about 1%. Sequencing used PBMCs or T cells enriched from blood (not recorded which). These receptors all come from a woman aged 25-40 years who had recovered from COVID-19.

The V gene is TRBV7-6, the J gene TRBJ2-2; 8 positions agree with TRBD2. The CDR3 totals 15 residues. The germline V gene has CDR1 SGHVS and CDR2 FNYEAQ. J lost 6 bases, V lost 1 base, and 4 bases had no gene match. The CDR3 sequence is CASSLVGREAGELFF. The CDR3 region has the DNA TGTGCCAGCAGCTTAGTCGGGCGGGAGGCCGGGGAGCTGTTTTTT.

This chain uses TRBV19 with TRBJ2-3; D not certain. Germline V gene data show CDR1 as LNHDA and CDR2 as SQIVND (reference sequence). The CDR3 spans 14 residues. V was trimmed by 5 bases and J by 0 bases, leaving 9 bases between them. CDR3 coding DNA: TGTGCCAGTAGTGACTTCGTGAGCACAGATACGCAGTATTTT. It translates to CASSDFVSTDTQYF.

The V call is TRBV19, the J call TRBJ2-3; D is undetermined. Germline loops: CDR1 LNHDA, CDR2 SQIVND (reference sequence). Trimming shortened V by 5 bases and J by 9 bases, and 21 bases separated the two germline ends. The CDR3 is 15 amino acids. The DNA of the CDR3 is TGTGCCAGTAGTCACCCAAGTGGATCCGGAGAAACGCAGTATTTT. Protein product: CASSHPSGSGETQYF.

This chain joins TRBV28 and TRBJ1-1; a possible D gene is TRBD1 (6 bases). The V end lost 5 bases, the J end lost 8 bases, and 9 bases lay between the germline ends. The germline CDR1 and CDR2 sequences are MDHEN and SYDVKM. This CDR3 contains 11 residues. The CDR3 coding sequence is TGTGCCAGCAGTGGGGGCATCGAAGCTTTCTTT. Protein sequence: CASSGGIEAFF.

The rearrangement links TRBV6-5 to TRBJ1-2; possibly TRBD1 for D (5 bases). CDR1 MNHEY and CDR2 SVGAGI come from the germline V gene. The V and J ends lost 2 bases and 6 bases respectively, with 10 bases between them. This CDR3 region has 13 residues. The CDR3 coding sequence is TGTGCCAGCAGTTACACCCAGGGTGATGGCTACACCTTC. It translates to CASSYTQGDGYTF.

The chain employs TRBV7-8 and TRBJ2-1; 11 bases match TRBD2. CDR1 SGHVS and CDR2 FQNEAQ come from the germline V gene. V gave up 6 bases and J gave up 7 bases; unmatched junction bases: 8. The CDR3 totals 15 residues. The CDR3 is CASRLRLAGWNEQFF. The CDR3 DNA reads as TGTGCCAGCAGATTGAGACTAGCGGGGTGGAATGAGCAGTTCTTC.

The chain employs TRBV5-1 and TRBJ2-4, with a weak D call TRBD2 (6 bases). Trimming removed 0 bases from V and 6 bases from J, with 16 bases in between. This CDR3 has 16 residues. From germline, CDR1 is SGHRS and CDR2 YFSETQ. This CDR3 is CASSLDPAGTGNIQYF. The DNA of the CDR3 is TGCGCCAGCAGCTTGGATCCGGCGGGGACGGGAAACATTCAGTACTTC. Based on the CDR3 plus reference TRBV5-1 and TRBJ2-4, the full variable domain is KAGVTQTPRYLIKTRGQQVTLSCSPISGHRSVSWYQQTPGQGLQFLFEYFSETQRNKGNFPGRFSGRQFSNSRSEMNVSTLELGDSALYLCASSLDPAGTGNIQYFGAGTRLSVL.

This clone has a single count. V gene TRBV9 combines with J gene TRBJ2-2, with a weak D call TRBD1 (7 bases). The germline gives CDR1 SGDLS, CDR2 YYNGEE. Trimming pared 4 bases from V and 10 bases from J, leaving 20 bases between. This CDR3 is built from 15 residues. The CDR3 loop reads CASSPQGGSVAELFF. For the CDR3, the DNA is TGTGCCAGCAGCCCCCAGGGGGGATCGGTTGCGGAGCTGTTTTTT. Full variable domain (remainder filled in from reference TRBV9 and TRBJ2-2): DSGVTQTPKHLITATGQRVTLRCSPRSGDLSVYWYQQSLDQGLQFLIQYYNGEERAKGNILERFSAQQFPDLHSELNLSSLELGDSALYFCASSPQGGSVAELFFGEGSRLTVL.

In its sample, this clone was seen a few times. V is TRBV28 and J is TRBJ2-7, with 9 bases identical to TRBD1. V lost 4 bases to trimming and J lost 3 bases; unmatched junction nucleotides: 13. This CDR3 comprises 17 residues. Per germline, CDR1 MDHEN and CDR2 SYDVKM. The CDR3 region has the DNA TGTGCCAGCAGTTCTCGACAACCGGGACAGGGTTTCTACGAGCAGTACTTC. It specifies CASSSRQPGQGFYEQYF.

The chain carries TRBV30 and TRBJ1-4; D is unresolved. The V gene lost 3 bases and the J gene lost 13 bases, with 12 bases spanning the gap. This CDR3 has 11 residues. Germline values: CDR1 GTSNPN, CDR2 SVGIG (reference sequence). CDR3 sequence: CAWSIQSALFF. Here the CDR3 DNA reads TGTGCCTGGAGCATCCAGTCTGCACTGTTTTTT. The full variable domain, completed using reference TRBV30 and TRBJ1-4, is SQTIHQWPATLVQPVGSPLSLECTVEGTSNPNLYWYRQAAGRGLQLLFYSVGIGQISSEVPQNLSASRPQDRQFILSSKKLLLSDSGFYLCAWSIQSALFFGSGTQLSVL.

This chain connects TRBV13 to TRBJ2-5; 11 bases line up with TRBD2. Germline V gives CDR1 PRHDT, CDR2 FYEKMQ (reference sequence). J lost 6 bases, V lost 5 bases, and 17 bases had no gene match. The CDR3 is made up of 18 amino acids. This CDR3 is CASSPRERLAGYVKTQYF. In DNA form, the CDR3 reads TGTGCCAGCAGCCCAAGGGAGCGACTAGCGGGGTACGTGAAGACCCAGTACTTC.

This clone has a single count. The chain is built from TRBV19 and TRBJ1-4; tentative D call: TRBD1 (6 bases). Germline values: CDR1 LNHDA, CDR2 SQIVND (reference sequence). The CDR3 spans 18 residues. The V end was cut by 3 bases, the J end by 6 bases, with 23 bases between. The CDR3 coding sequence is TGTGCCAGTAGTATTGTGAGAGGGGGTGGGTCGCGGGATGAAAAACTGTTTTTT. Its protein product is CASSIVRGGGSRDEKLFF.

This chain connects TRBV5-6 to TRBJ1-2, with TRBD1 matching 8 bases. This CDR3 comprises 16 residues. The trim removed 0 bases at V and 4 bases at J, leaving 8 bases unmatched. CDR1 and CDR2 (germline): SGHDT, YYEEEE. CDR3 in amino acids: CASSLVPTGEVYGYTF. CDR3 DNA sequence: TGTGCCAGCAGCTTGGTTCCGACAGGGGAGGTCTATGGCTACACCTTC.

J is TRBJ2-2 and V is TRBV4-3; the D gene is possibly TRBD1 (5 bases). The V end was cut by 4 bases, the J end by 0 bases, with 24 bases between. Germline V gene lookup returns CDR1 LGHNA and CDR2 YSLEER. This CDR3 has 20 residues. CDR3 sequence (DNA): TGCGCCAGCAGCCCAAGAATAGACAGCTATGATCAACCGAACACCGGGGAGCTGTTTTTT. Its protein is CASSPRIDSYDQPNTGELFF.

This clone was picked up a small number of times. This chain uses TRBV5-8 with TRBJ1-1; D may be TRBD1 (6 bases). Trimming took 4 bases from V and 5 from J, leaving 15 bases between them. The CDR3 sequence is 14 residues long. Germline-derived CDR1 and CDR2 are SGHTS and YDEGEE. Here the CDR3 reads CASSQIQGITEAFF. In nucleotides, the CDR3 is TGTGCCAGCAGCCAGATACAGGGTATAACTGAAGCTTTCTTT. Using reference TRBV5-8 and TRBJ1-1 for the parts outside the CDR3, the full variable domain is EAGVTQSPTHLIKTRGQQATLRCSPISGHTSVYWYQQALGLGLQFLLWYDEGEERNRGNFPPRFSGRQFPNYSSELNVNALELEDSALYLCASSQIQGITEAFFGQGTRLTVV.

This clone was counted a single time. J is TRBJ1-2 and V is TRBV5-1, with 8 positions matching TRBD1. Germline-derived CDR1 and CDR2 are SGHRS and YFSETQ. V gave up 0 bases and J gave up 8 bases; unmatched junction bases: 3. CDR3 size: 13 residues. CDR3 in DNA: TGCGCCAGCAGCTTGGCAGGGGGCGACGGCTACACCTTC. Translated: CASSLAGGDGYTF.

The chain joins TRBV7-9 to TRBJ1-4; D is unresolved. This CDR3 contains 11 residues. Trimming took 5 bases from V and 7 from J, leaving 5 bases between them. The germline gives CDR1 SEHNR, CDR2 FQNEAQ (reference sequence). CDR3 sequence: CASSESEKLFF. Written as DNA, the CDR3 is TGTGCCAGCAGCGAGAGTGAAAAACTGTTTTTT.

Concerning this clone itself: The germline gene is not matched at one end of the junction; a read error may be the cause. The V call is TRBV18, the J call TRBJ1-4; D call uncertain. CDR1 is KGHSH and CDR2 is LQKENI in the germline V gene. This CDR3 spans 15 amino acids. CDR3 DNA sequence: TGTGCCAACTCACCTCTCCGGGGAGGGCGCGAAAAACTGTTTTTT. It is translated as CANSPLRGGREKLFF.

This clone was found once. The CDR3 sequence: CASRGQLNSYNSPLHF. CDR3 coding DNA: TGTGCCAGCAGGGGACAGTTGAACTCCTATAATTCACCCCTCCACTTT. The chain couples TRBV25-1 to TRBJ1-6, with 7 bases lining up with TRBD1. The junction had 5 bases not matched to a gene; V was cut back by 6 bases and J by 0 bases. The CDR3 runs to 16 residues. Looked up from germline, CDR1 is MGHDK and CDR2 is SYGVNS.

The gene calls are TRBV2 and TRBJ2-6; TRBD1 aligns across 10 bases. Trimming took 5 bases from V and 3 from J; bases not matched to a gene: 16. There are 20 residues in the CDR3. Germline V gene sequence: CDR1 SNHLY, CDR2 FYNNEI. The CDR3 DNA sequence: TGTGCCAGCAGTCCCGCCCGGCCCGGGACAGGGGTCTATGGGGCCAACGTCCTGACTTTC. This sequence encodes CASSPARPGTGVYGANVLTF.